This record concerns one TCR beta chain sequence. The target antigen is unknown. CDR1 MNHEY and CDR2 SVGEGT come from the germline V gene. The germline V and J ends were trimmed by 3 bases and 3 bases, with 15 bases remaining between them. The CDR3 runs to 15 residues. The data originate from a study of response to subunit inactivated influenza vaccine. Points from the study as a whole: Authors proposed each seasonal influenza vaccination draws in few new T cells.

MiXCR was run by TCRdb on the RT-PCR reads, yielding one entry per CDR3 protein. The repertoire includes 700,000 to 800,000 distinct CDR3 sequences, under 20% of them detected once, and roughly 10% sits in the top ten. The rearrangement joins TRBV6-2 or TRBV6-3 to TRBJ2-7; TRBD1 might be the D (6 bases). Specimen: PBMCs from blood, collected roughly 5 days after vaccination. The TCR comes from a man aged 50-59 years who received an inactivated influenza vaccine. CDR3 protein: CASSYTGRVDYEQYF. CDR3 nucleotides: TGTGCCAGCAGTTATACAGGGAGAGTTGACTACGAGCAGTACTTC.